This T cell receptor beta chain was identified during a study of blood T cell repertoires in COVID-19. Study details: The samples span acute and convalescent COVID-19 from the United States, Italy and Spain. PBMCs, B-cell-depleted T cells, or T cells provided the cDNA or gDNA that made up the material.

Per the germline V gene, CDR1 is SGHDT and CDR2 is YYEEEE. The CDR3 has 15 amino acids. V was pared by 4 bases and J by 6 bases, with 12 bases of the junction left unmatched. This clone occurred once. Sequencing was performed with immunoSEQ multiplex PCR; in TCRdb, only in-frame clones are kept and a portion is missing. The profile covers some 260,000 clones, with approximately 80% appearing a single time and roughly 9.8% taken by the ten largest. This TCR came from a man older than 75 with acute or convalescent COVID-19. Sequenced material: peripheral blood. The chain has TRBV5-6 and TRBJ1-2, with 7 bases lining up with TRBD1. CDR3 sequence: CASSPTDREWNGYTF. CDR3 DNA: TGTGCCAGCAGCCCTACTGACAGGGAATGGAATGGCTACACCTTC.